The sequence of this TCR beta chain was determined in a study of cytomegalovirus exposure and HLA in healthy donors. The CDR3 extends over 13 amino acids. The V and J ends lost 3 bases and 4 bases respectively, with 12 bases between them. Germline V gives CDR1 GTSNPN, CDR2 SVGIG (reference sequence). In this sample, this clone turned up once. The PCR ran on 60 Vbeta and 13 Jbeta primers. Repertoires were generated with immunoSEQ multiplex PCR, while TCRdb's copy carries only in-frame clones and drops some. The sample has 110,000 to 150,000 clones, roughly four fifths seen once. This chain joins TRBV30 and TRBJ1-2; D gene ambiguous. This receptor was taken from a middle-aged man in good health and CMV-seropositive. The specimen was PBMCs. CDR3 sequence: CAWRTDFSYGYTF. The CDR3 DNA follows: TGTGCCTGGAGAACAGATTTCTCCTATGGCTACACCTTC.